Below, one T cell receptor beta chain is given with its context. This specimen belongs to a study of blood T cell repertoires in COVID-19. Across the study: Material from acute and convalescent COVID-19 was sourced from the United States, Italy and Spain. The analysed material was cDNA or gDNA that came from T cells, B-cell-depleted T cells, or PBMCs.

Only in-frame clones appear in the TCRdb table, and some are missing; sequencing was by immunoSEQ multiplex PCR. The table lists around 170,000 clones, about 80% of them singletons. Germline V lookup: CDR1 LGHNA, CDR2 YSLEER. V dropped 1 base and J dropped 0 bases, with 7 bases sitting between them. The CDR3 length is 15 residues. The sequenced sample consisted of peripheral blood. The TCR originated in a human donor in a cohort sampled during active COVID-19. The chain has TRBV4-3 and TRBJ2-1; D possibly corresponds to TRBD1 (6 bases). CDR3 amino acids: CASSQATGSYNEQFF. DNA of the CDR3: TGCGCCAGCAGCCAAGCGACAGGCTCCTACAATGAGCAGTTCTTC.